One and the same sample provided the 5 T cell receptor beta chains below, sequenced in a study of control samples from healthy donors and cancer patients. TCRdb's table, derived via immunoSEQ multiplex PCR, lists solely in-frame clones and lacks some. The table lists roughly 34,000 clones, roughly nine tenths of them singletons. Sequencing used PBMCs. The receptors shown here come from a woman in her thirties or forties with lung cancer.

CDR3 bases: TGTGCCAGCAGCCCACCGGGGATTGAAGCTTTCTTT. Protein product: CASSPPGIEAFF. The gene calls are TRBV7-2 and TRBJ1-1, with unresolved D. CDR3 size: 12 residues. V lost 5 bases and J lost 7, with 11 bases in between. Germline lookup yields CDR1 SGHTA and CDR2 FQGNSA.

The chain is built from TRBV24-1 and TRBJ1-5, with D perhaps TRBD1 (5 bases). From germline, CDR1 is KGHDR and CDR2 SFDVKD. This CDR3 spans 13 amino acids. Trimming took 6 bases from V and 6 from J, leaving 11 bases between them. The CDR3 loop is CATSRTGVQPQHF. For the CDR3, the DNA is TGTGCCACCAGTCGTACAGGAGTTCAGCCCCAGCATTTT.

The chain has TRBV28 and TRBJ1-4, with TRBD1 identical over 7 bases. Trimming took 6 bases from V and 7 from J; bases not matched to a gene: 8. Germline lookup yields CDR1 MDHEN and CDR2 SYDVKM. The CDR3 has 14 amino acids. Here the CDR3 reads CASRRRQGGEKLFF. CDR3 DNA: TGTGCCAGCAGAAGAAGACAGGGAGGTGAAAAACTGTTTTTT.

V gene TRBV7-8 combines with J gene TRBJ2-3; D is ambiguous. Trimming took 4 bases from V and 1 from J, leaving 12 bases between them. The germline V gene encodes CDR1 SGHVS and CDR2 FQNEAQ. This CDR3 has 15 amino acids. The CDR3 nucleotides read TGTGCCAGCAGCTCGCGAGCAAGAGGCACAGATACGCAGTATTTT. Translating gives CASSSRARGTDTQYF.

The J gene is TRBJ1-6, the V gene TRBV27, with D perhaps TRBD1 (6 bases). Trimming pared 2 bases from V and 6 bases from J, leaving 11 bases between. There are 15 residues in the CDR3. CDR1 is MNHEY and CDR2 is SMNVEV in the germline V gene (reference sequence). The CDR3 here is CASSLMNRVNSPLHF. DNA for the CDR3: TGTGCCAGCAGTTTAATGAACAGGGTTAATTCACCCCTCCACTTT.